A single sample gave rise to the 17 T cell receptor beta chains below, sequenced in a study of blood T cell repertoires in COVID-19. Clones were sequenced by immunoSEQ multiplex PCR, and TCRdb holds only the in-frame ones, with some missing. The sample lists over 200,000 clones, over 80% occurring once. Sequencing input: peripheral blood. The receptor set was obtained from a man in his forties or fifties with acute or convalescent COVID-19.

The CDR3 here is CASSFGAEAFF. CDR3 in DNA: TGTGCCAGCAGTTTCGGTGCTGAAGCTTTCTTT. This chain connects TRBV12-3 or TRBV12-4 to TRBJ1-1; D gene unclear. CDR3 size: 11 residues. Between the trimmed V and J ends, which lost 3 bases and 6 bases, there was a span of 5 bases.

This sequence joins TRBV4-1 and TRBJ2-7; D gene ambiguous. Germline-derived CDR1 and CDR2 are MGHRA and YSYEKL. V lost 1 base and J 0 bases, leaving 13 bases between the germline ends. This CDR3 has 16 residues. The CDR3 nucleotides are TGCGCCAGCAGCCAAGGAGAGGAGTCCTACTCCTACGAGCAGTACTTC. Its protein is CASSQGEESYSYEQYF.

The chain employs TRBV19 and TRBJ2-7; TRBD2 matches at 9 bases. The CDR3 sequence is 16 residues long. Per germline, CDR1 LNHDA and CDR2 SQIVND (reference sequence). V shed 3 bases, J shed 5 bases, and the junction held 11 bases outside the gene matches. The CDR3: CASSIRPGTSSNEQYF. In nucleotides, the CDR3 is TGTGCCAGTAGTATTCGGCCCGGGACTAGCTCTAACGAGCAGTACTTC.

The V call is TRBV3-1 (or the pseudogene TRBV3-2), the J call TRBJ2-3, with TRBD2 matching over 7 bases. The length of the CDR3 is 16 residues. Germline trimming cut 3 bases from V and 4 bases from J; bases unmatched to any gene: 10. Germline loops: CDR1 LGHDT, CDR2 YNNKEL (reference sequence). The CDR3 coding sequence is TGTGCCAGCAGCCAGGGTATCGGCGGGAGATCAGATACGCAGTATTTT. Its translation: CASSQGIGGRSDTQYF.

The CDR3 DNA is TGTGCCTGGAGTGTAGGGACACTTAGCTCCTACAATGAGCAGTTCTTC. It specifies CAWSVGTLSSYNEQFF. This chain joins TRBV30 and TRBJ2-1; perhaps TRBD1 as D (6 bases). The length of the CDR3 is 16 residues. Trimming pared 0 bases from V and 0 bases from J, leaving 12 bases between. From germline, CDR1 is GTSNPN and CDR2 SVGIG (reference sequence).

This CDR3 is CATSRDAAGGGYTF. As DNA, the CDR3 is TGTGCCACCAGCAGAGATGCGGCAGGGGGAGGCTACACCTTC. The chain carries TRBV15 and TRBJ1-2, with 7 bases lining up with TRBD1. The CDR3 is 14 amino acids. With 0 bases clipped from V and 8 bases from J, the junction kept 6 bases outside the gene matches. Germline V lookup: CDR1 LNHNV, CDR2 YYDKDF (reference sequence).

The chain uses TRBV6-2 or TRBV6-3 and TRBJ1-5; a possible D gene is TRBD1 (5 bases). The germline V gene encodes CDR1 MNHEY and CDR2 SVGEGT. V shed 0 bases and J shed 6 bases, with 9 bases lying between them. This CDR3 region has 14 residues. The CDR3 coding sequence is TGTGCCAGCAGTTACTCGGCAGGGTTTCAGCCCCAGCATTTT. Amino acids: CASSYSAGFQPQHF.

This clone was detected once. Here the CDR3 reads CASSSESRRERHF. CDR3 DNA sequence: TGTGCCAGTAGTTCTGAATCGAGGAGGGAACGGCATTTT. The chain uses TRBV19 and TRBJ1-5; no reliable D call. The CDR3 runs 13 residues. Germline CDR1 and CDR2: LNHDA and SQIVND (reference sequence). V was pared by 5 bases and J by 15 bases, with 20 bases between. The variable domain in full, with the rest retrieved from reference TRBV19 and TRBJ1-5, is DGGITQSPKYLFRKEGQNVTLSCEQNLNHDAMYWYRQDPGQGLRLIYYSQIVNDFQKGDIAEGYSVSREKKESFPLTVTSAQKNPTAFYLCASSSESRRERHFGDGTRLSIL.

This chain connects TRBV28 to TRBJ1-1, with 8 positions matching TRBD1. J was trimmed by 9 bases and V by 5 bases; bases with no gene match: 5. Germline-derived CDR1 and CDR2 are MDHEN and SYDVKM. The CDR3 is made up of 12 amino acids. Here the CDR3 reads CASSRGQGQAFF. The CDR3 DNA reads as TGTGCCAGCAGTCGCGGACAGGGCCAAGCTTTCTTT.

This chain connects TRBV13 to TRBJ2-2, with D possibly matching TRBD2 (6 bases). This CDR3 comprises 17 residues. Germline CDR1 PRHDT, CDR2 FYEKMQ (reference sequence). Trimming pared 0 bases from V and 4 bases from J, leaving 15 bases between. CDR3 nucleotides: TGTGCCAGCAGCTTAGGATCATCCGGGAGTAGCACCGGGGAGCTGTTTTTT. It translates to CASSLGSSGSSTGELFF.

The chain combines TRBV7-2 with TRBJ2-2, with 10 nucleotides matching TRBD2. The CDR3 is 16 residues long. After removal of 7 bases from V and 1 base from J, the junction contained 6 bases not matched to a gene. Germline CDR1 is SGHTA and CDR2 is FQGNSA. The chain's CDR3 is CASTHRTSGNTGELFF. DNA of the CDR3: TGTGCCAGCACCCACAGGACTAGCGGGAACACCGGGGAGCTGTTTTTT. The full variable domain, rest sourced from reference TRBV7-2 and TRBJ2-2, is GAGVSQSPSNKVTEKGKDVELRCDPISGHTALYWYRQSLGQGLEFLIYFQGNSAPDKSGLPSDRFSAERTGGSVSTLTIQRTQQEDSAVYLCASTHRTSGNTGELFFGEGSRLTVL.

The V call is TRBV30, the J call TRBJ1-2; possible D gene TRBD1, 5 bases. This CDR3 comprises 15 residues. Germline loops: CDR1 GTSNPN, CDR2 SVGIG (reference sequence). V lost 7 bases and J 0 bases, leaving 18 bases between the germline ends. The CDR3 region is CALAFGTQANYGYTF. For the CDR3, the DNA is TGTGCCTTAGCCTTCGGGACTCAAGCTAACTATGGCTACACCTTC.

V gene TRBV20-1 combines with J gene TRBJ2-7; D may be TRBD2 (5 bases). The germline V gene has CDR1 DFQATT and CDR2 SNEGSKA (reference sequence). This CDR3 spans 13 amino acids. V lost 3 bases and J 2 bases, leaving 11 bases between the germline ends. CDR3 loop: CSASWIATYEQYF. The DNA of the CDR3 is TGCAGTGCTAGTTGGATAGCGACCTACGAGCAGTACTTC.

This chain links TRBV2 with TRBJ1-1; D call uncertain. CDR3 size: 15 residues. Trimming cost V 2 bases and J 7 bases, with 17 bases left between them. Germline CDR1 reads SNHLY; CDR2 reads FYNNEI. The chain's CDR3 is CASSEWVAGMGEAFF. CDR3 DNA: TGTGCCAGCAGTGAATGGGTGGCGGGGATGGGTGAAGCTTTCTTT.

The chain couples TRBV9 to TRBJ1-4; 8 bases map to TRBD1. Germline-derived CDR1 and CDR2 are SGDLS and YYNGEE. The CDR3 has 14 amino acids. V gave up 3 bases and J gave up 7 bases; unmatched junction bases: 5. The CDR3 region is CASSALQGGEKLFF. In DNA form, the CDR3 reads TGTGCCAGCAGCGCGTTACAGGGGGGTGAAAAACTGTTTTTT.

The gene calls are TRBV28 and TRBJ2-5, with D perhaps TRBD1 or TRBD2 (5 bases each). The germline gives CDR1 MDHEN, CDR2 SYDVKM. The CDR3 totals 12 residues. The V end lost 10 bases, the J end lost 7 bases, and 16 bases lay between the germline ends. Here the CDR3 DNA reads TGTGCCATCAGAGGGGTGGCTGGGACCCAGTACTTC. This translates into CAIRGVAGTQYF.

This CDR3 is CSVTSGGGQYF. The DNA of the CDR3 is TGCAGCGTTACCTCAGGGGGCGGACAGTACTTC. The chain links TRBV29-1 to TRBJ2-7; the match to TRBD1 covers 8 bases. Losses at the gene ends were 5 bases for V and 10 bases for J; bases not matched to a gene: 7. Per the germline V gene, CDR1 is SQVTM and CDR2 is ANQGSEA. The CDR3 contains 11 residues.